The table lists the clone carrying this T cell receptor beta chain with many counts. Germline lookup yields CDR1 GTSNPN and CDR2 SVGIG (reference sequence). This CDR3 has 16 residues. Trimming took 4 bases from V and 0 from J, leaving 18 bases between them. Ligated cDNA underwent four rounds of PCR with nested alpha and beta constant region primers and SP2. In TCRdb, the 5' RACE reads were re-called with MiXCR into one record per CDR3 protein. The sample contains about 62,000 distinct CDR3 sequences, 8% of which appear only once. This entry is derived from a study of naive and memory T cell subsets. The library had UMIs added by 3' ligation of an oligonucleotide to TCR cDNA. Input was about 1 to 1,100 ng of DNase-treated total RNA without cell sorting.

This chain connects TRBV30 to TRBJ1-1, with a tentative D call TRBD1 (5 bases). This TCR was sampled from a female donor in good health. DNA of the CDR3: TGTGCCTGGACCGGCCAGGGTAACGTTATGAACACTGAAGCTTTCTTT. Protein: CAWTGQGNVMNTEAFF.